This entry lists 5 T cell receptor beta chains sequenced from one sample in a study of cytomegalovirus exposure and HLA in healthy donors. Amplification used 60 Vbeta primers and 13 Jbeta primers. Sequenced by immunoSEQ multiplex PCR; TCRdb stores in-frame clones only, minus some. The sample carries 150,000 to 200,000 clones, 70% to 80% recorded once. The sample consisted of PBMCs. These receptors originate from a man aged 55-75 years in good health and CMV-seronegative.

This sequence joins TRBV4-3 and TRBJ2-6; 7 nucleotides align to TRBD1. V trimming: 0 bases; J trimming: 4 bases; junction bases outside the gene matches: 9. Germline CDR1 is LGHNA and CDR2 is YSLEER. This CDR3 is 18 amino acids long. The chain's CDR3 is CASSQDQTGWGGANVLTF. The CDR3, as DNA: TGCGCCAGCAGCCAAGACCAGACAGGGTGGGGCGGGGCCAACGTCCTGACTTTC.

The chain combines TRBV5-1 with TRBJ1-4; perhaps TRBD1 as D (6 bases). Germline assignment: CDR1 SGHRS and CDR2 YFSETQ. Trimming stripped 0 bases from V and 8 bases from J, with 11 bases between. CDR3 size: 14 residues. As DNA, the CDR3 is TGCGCCAGCAGCTTGGGGACAGCTGGGGAAAAACTGTTTTTT. Protein: CASSLGTAGEKLFF.

The chain carries TRBV6-1 and TRBJ2-7; D might be TRBD2 (7 bases). The V gene's germline CDR1 is MNHNS and CDR2 SASEGT. The CDR3 loop spans 14 amino acids. V dropped 1 base and J dropped 4 bases, with 11 bases sitting between them. The CDR3 DNA reads as TGTGCCAGCAGTGAAGTTAGGGGGGGGTACGAGCAGTACTTC. Protein sequence: CASSEVRGGYEQYF.

This clone was detected only once. V usage is TRBV7-2 and J usage is TRBJ2-7; tentative D call: TRBD1 (8 bases). The germline gives CDR1 SGHTA, CDR2 FQGNSA. The length of the CDR3 is 17 residues. Trimming shortened V by 2 bases and J by 3 bases, and 20 bases separated the two germline ends. DNA of the CDR3: TGTGCCAGCAGCTTAACAGGAACAGGGGGGGGACTCTACGAGCAGTACTTC. Amino acids: CASSLTGTGGGLYEQYF.

The chain joins TRBV27 to TRBJ2-3; 12 bases agree with TRBD2. Germline CDR1 and CDR2: MNHEY and SMNVEV (reference sequence). The CDR3 runs 16 residues. Germline trimming cut 6 bases from V and 1 base from J; bases unmatched to any gene: 5. The CDR3 nucleotides read TGTGCCAGCAGACTAGCGGGGGGATACCGCACAGATACGCAGTATTTT. Protein product: CASRLAGGYRTDTQYF.